The clone carrying this T cell receptor beta chain was recorded a few times. These data are taken from a study of blood T cell repertoires in COVID-19. Overall study context: PBMCs, B-cell-depleted T cells, or T cells provided the cDNA or gDNA that made up the material.

Assay: immunoSEQ multiplex PCR; the TCRdb copy retains only in-frame clones and omits some. The repertoire holds about 61,000 clones, with around 73% as singletons. This CDR3 is 15 amino acids long. J lost 2 bases, V lost 4 bases, and 4 bases had no gene match. Germline CDR1 SGHRS, CDR2 YFSETQ. This TCR derives from a man older than 75 with active or convalescent COVID-19. Sequenced input: peripheral blood. The chain recombines TRBV5-1 with TRBJ1-5, with 9 bases that match TRBD1. The CDR3 sequence: CASSTQGAGNQPQHF. CDR3 in DNA: TGCGCCAGCAGCACACAGGGGGCAGGCAATCAGCCCCAGCATTTT.